Presented here are 27 T cell receptor beta chains from one specimen sequenced in a study of T-cell memory formation after mild COVID-19. TCRdb redid the calling of the 5' RACE reads with MiXCR, one entry per CDR3 protein. This sample has more than 120,000 distinct CDR3 sequences; under 25% occur once, and the top ten carry around 2.4%. Sample: PBMCs or a T cell subset sorted from them (not recorded which). Receptors originate from an adult woman who had mild COVID-19 (a few samples of this study predate the infection). Cell type and time point are not known.

This clonotype showed up just a few times. The V call is TRBV4-3, the J call TRBJ2-7; D gene uncertain. The CDR3 extends over 14 amino acids. V was cut by 0 bases and J by 1 base, with 7 bases left in between. Per the germline V gene, CDR1 is LGHNA and CDR2 is YSLEER. CDR3 nucleotides: TGCGCCAGCAGCCAAGATGCAGCTTCCTACGAGCAGTACTTC. Encoded protein: CASSQDAASYEQYF.

This clonotype was detected a few times. The rearrangement uses TRBV5-1 and TRBJ2-7, with a tentative D call TRBD1 (6 bases). Trimming took off 5 bases at V and 3 bases at J, with 18 bases between the two ends. Germline CDR1 and CDR2: SGHRS and YFSETQ. CDR3 length: 15 residues. The CDR3 reads CASRVSHRDNYEQYF. The CDR3 coding sequence is TGCGCCAGCAGGGTTTCTCACCGGGACAACTACGAGCAGTACTTC.

CDR3 in DNA: TGCAGTGCTAGAGTAGGGGCGGTCAATCAGCCCCAGCATTTT. Encoded protein: CSARVGAVNQPQHF. The chain joins TRBV20-1 to TRBJ1-5, with D possibly matching TRBD1 (5 bases). Trimming took 1 base from V and 3 from J, leaving 10 bases between them. The germline gives CDR1 DFQATT, CDR2 SNEGSKA (reference sequence). CDR3 length equals 14 residues.

The chain recombines TRBV7-9 with TRBJ1-1, with 9 bases matching TRBD1. Germline CDR1 reads SEHNR; CDR2 reads FQNEAQ (reference sequence). The junction had 9 bases not matched to a gene; V was cut back by 5 bases and J by 5 bases. CDR3 length equals 15 residues. In DNA, the CDR3 is TGTGCCAGCAGCCCAAACCTGGGGACAGGGACTGAAGCTTTCTTT. Translation: CASSPNLGTGTEAFF.

About this clonotype itself: The junction differs from germline at one of its ends, possibly a read error. This chain connects TRBV5-1 to TRBJ1-2; perhaps TRBD1 as D (6 bases). This CDR3 contains 15 residues. Germline assignment: CDR1 SGHRS and CDR2 YFSETQ. CDR3 coding DNA: TGCGCAAGCAGCCCCCTGCCAGGGGTTAACTATGGCTACACCTTC. This sequence encodes CASSPLPGVNYGYTF.

In DNA, the CDR3 is TGTGCCAGCAGTGTGGACAGTACCACAGATACGCAGTATTTT. Translation: CASSVDSTTDTQYF. The chain has TRBV6-1 and TRBJ2-3, with D possibly being TRBD1 (6 bases). Germline V gene data show CDR1 as MNHNS and CDR2 as SASEGT. Trimming cost V 4 bases and J 2 bases, with 10 bases left between them. This CDR3 has 14 amino acids.

The chain recombines TRBV10-3 with TRBJ2-7, with unresolved D. The CDR3 runs to 16 residues. V gave up 0 bases and J gave up 2 bases, with 14 bases separating them. Germline lookup yields CDR1 ENHRY and CDR2 SYGVKD. The CDR3 region has the DNA TGTGCCATCAGTGAGTCTCGAGGACGCACTACCTACGAGCAGTACTTC. Translating gives CAISESRGRTTYEQYF.

The chain carries TRBV10-3 and TRBJ2-1; no clear D gene. Per germline, CDR1 ENHRY and CDR2 SYGVKD. This CDR3 region has 15 residues. V lost 0 bases and J lost 8, with 14 bases in between. CDR3 residues: CAISESLLKSHEQFF. The CDR3, as DNA: TGTGCCATCAGTGAGTCATTGTTAAAGAGCCATGAGCAGTTCTTC.

This clonotype turned up a few times. This rearrangement joins TRBV18 to TRBJ1-2, with 9 bases identical to TRBD1. This CDR3 comprises 15 residues. Looked up from germline, CDR1 is KGHSH and CDR2 is LQKENI. Trimming took 3 bases from V and 3 from J; bases not matched to a gene: 5. The CDR3 loop reads CASSPGQGEYYGYTF. The CDR3, as DNA: TGTGCCAGCTCACCGGGACAGGGCGAATACTATGGCTACACCTTC.

The gene calls are TRBV5-6 and TRBJ2-7, with 11 bases lining up with TRBD2. Germline V gives CDR1 SGHDT, CDR2 YYEEEE. The CDR3 is 16 residues long. The junction had 6 bases not matched to a gene; V was cut back by 4 bases and J by 0 bases. This CDR3 reads CASSAPGLADSYEQYF. CDR3 DNA sequence: TGTGCCAGCAGCGCGCCGGGACTAGCGGACTCCTACGAGCAGTACTTC.

The rearrangement links TRBV12-3 or TRBV12-4 to TRBJ1-5; D may be TRBD1 (6 bases). CDR3 size: 15 residues. V was pared by 3 bases and J by 9 bases, with 18 bases between. The DNA of the CDR3 is TGTGCCAGCAGTTTTACAGGGACCTTAGTGGGGCCCCAGCATTTT. This encodes CASSFTGTLVGPQHF.

This rearrangement joins TRBV3-1 to TRBJ1-5; 8 positions match TRBD1. The CDR3 totals 16 residues. V trimming: 4 bases; J trimming: 7 bases; junction bases outside the gene matches: 12. Germline CDR1 and CDR2: LGHDT and YNNKEL (reference sequence). In DNA form, the CDR3 reads TGTGCCAGCAGCCTCAGCTCAGGGGGCTTCGGGCAGCCCCAGCATTTT. Protein product: CASSLSSGGFGQPQHF. Full variable domain (remainder filled in from reference TRBV3-1 and TRBJ1-5): DTAVSQTPKYLVTQMGNDKSIKCEQNLGHDTMYWYKQDSKKFLKIMFSYNNKELIINETVPNRFSPKSPDKAHLNLHINSLELGDSAVYFCASSLSSGGFGQPQHFGDGTRLSIL.

This chain connects TRBV4-3 to TRBJ2-1, with D possibly TRBD1 on 5 matching bases. The germline CDR1 and CDR2 sequences are LGHNA and YSLEER. Trimming left V 4 bases short and J 6 bases short, with 13 bases between. The CDR3 is 14 residues long. CDR3 sequence reads: CASSLRVQGNEQFF. CDR3 coding DNA: TGCGCCAGCAGCCTCCGGGTCCAGGGCAATGAGCAGTTCTTC.

The gene calls are TRBV30 and TRBJ2-1; 9 bases agree with TRBD1. Germline assignment: CDR1 GTSNPN and CDR2 SVGIG (reference sequence). V lost 3 bases to trimming and J lost 12 bases; unmatched junction nucleotides: 9. The CDR3 totals 13 residues. The CDR3 sequence is CAWRANRGLAQFF. CDR3 in DNA: TGTGCCTGGAGAGCCAACAGGGGGCTGGCGCAGTTCTTC.

The chain combines TRBV10-3 with TRBJ1-2, with no clear D. V lost 8 bases, J lost 6 bases, and 13 bases lay in between. CDR1 and CDR2 from the germline V gene are ENHRY and SYGVKD. CDR3 length: 12 amino acids. As DNA, the CDR3 is TGTGCCATCGGTACGGATTTCCATGGCTACACCTTC. The encoded protein is CAIGTDFHGYTF.

This clonotype was observed a handful of times. The V and J genes are TRBV6-5 and TRBJ2-1, with unresolved D. The V gene lost 1 base and the J gene lost 8 bases, with 9 bases spanning the gap. CDR1 is MNHEY, CDR2 SVGAGI, per germline. This CDR3 is 13 amino acids long. CDR3 nucleotides: TGTGCCAGCAGTTACTTAGCAGAATATGAGCAGTTCTTC. Amino acids: CASSYLAEYEQFF.

This rearrangement joins TRBV27 to TRBJ2-2; D assignment may be TRBD1 or TRBD2 (5 bases each). CDR1 and CDR2 from the germline V gene are MNHEY and SMNVEV (reference sequence). There are 14 residues in the CDR3. V was cut by 6 bases and J by 0 bases, with 8 bases left in between. For the CDR3, the DNA is TGTGCCAGCAGGCTGGGGGCGAACACCGGGGAGCTGTTTTTT. Its protein is CASRLGANTGELFF.

In its sample, this clonotype was seen many times. The chain employs TRBV4-2 and TRBJ2-1; D call uncertain. Germline V gene data show CDR1 as LGHNA and CDR2 as YNFKEQ. The CDR3 is 15 amino acids. V was clipped by 0 bases and J by 15 bases, with 21 bases between them. The CDR3, as DNA: TGTGCCAGCAGCCAAGATCCCGACTTCCTAGACGGTGGGTTCTTC. It specifies CASSQDPDFLDGGFF.

There are a few counts of this clonotype. The V gene is TRBV29-1, the J gene TRBJ2-1; TRBD2 agrees at 7 bases. Germline V gene sequence: CDR1 SQVTM, CDR2 ANQGSEA. CDR3 size: 11 residues. The J segment lost 7 bases and the V segment lost 4 bases, leaving 1 base of the junction unmatched. The CDR3 DNA follows: TGCAGCGTTGGGACTAGAAATGAGCAGTTCTTC. This sequence encodes CSVGTRNEQFF.

There are many counts of this clonotype. The chain recombines TRBV12-3 or TRBV12-4 with TRBJ2-1; TRBD1 might be the D (6 bases). V was trimmed by 5 bases and J by 6 bases, leaving 14 bases between them. The CDR3 length is 14 residues. Here the CDR3 DNA reads TGTGCCAGCAGTCTGGACCAGGGGTTCAATGAGCAGTTCTTC. This encodes CASSLDQGFNEQFF.

The chain has TRBV28 and TRBJ2-5; tentatively, D is TRBD2 (6 bases). The germline gives CDR1 MDHEN, CDR2 SYDVKM. Trimming took off 8 bases at V and 1 base at J, with 17 bases between the two ends. This CDR3 has 15 amino acids. The CDR3 coding sequence is TGTGCCAGCCGAAAGCGGGCCCTACTCCAAGAGACCCAGTACTTC. It translates to CASRKRALLQETQYF.

The V gene is TRBV11-2, the J gene TRBJ2-1; 14 bases are a match to TRBD2. The V and J ends lost 4 bases and 5 bases, in that order; junction bases with no gene match: 1. Germline CDR1 is SGHAT and CDR2 is FQNNGV. CDR3 length: 15 residues. The chain's CDR3 is CASSSGLAGDNEQFF. The CDR3 DNA reads as TGTGCCAGCAGCTCGGGACTAGCGGGAGACAATGAGCAGTTCTTC.

The chain uses TRBV5-1 and TRBJ2-7; no definite D call. Trimming took 1 base from V and 5 from J, leaving 16 bases between them. CDR3 length: 15 residues. The germline gives CDR1 SGHRS, CDR2 YFSETQ. As DNA, the CDR3 is TGCGCCAGCAGCTTGTTGGAAGGGAATGTACACGAGCAGTACTTC. Protein product: CASSLLEGNVHEQYF. Full variable domain (missing parts from reference TRBV5-1 and TRBJ2-7): KAGVTQTPRYLIKTRGQQVTLSCSPISGHRSVSWYQQTPGQGLQFLFEYFSETQRNKGNFPGRFSGRQFSNSRSEMNVSTLELGDSALYLCASSLLEGNVHEQYFGPGTRLTVT.

This clonotype was observed a few times. This rearrangement joins TRBV24-1 to TRBJ2-2; D might be TRBD1 or TRBD2, each matching 6 bases. Germline V lookup: CDR1 KGHDR, CDR2 SFDVKD. V lost 3 bases and J lost 6, with 13 bases in between. There are 15 residues in the CDR3. CDR3: CATSDHRDFSGELFF. The CDR3 DNA follows: TGTGCCACCAGTGATCACAGGGACTTCTCCGGGGAGCTGTTTTTT.

This clonotype was seen more than once but under ten times. The gene calls are TRBV6-5 and TRBJ2-5; TRBD1 matches at 7 bases. The CDR3 spans 15 residues. V lost 6 bases, J lost 5 bases, and 12 bases stayed unmatched. CDR1 and CDR2 (germline): MNHEY, SVGAGI. In nucleotides, the CDR3 is TGTGCCAGCAGCAAAGACAGGGTTTTTACGGAGACCCAGTACTTC. Protein product: CASSKDRVFTETQYF.

In its sample, this clonotype was seen a few times. V gene TRBV4-3 combines with J gene TRBJ2-7; weak D call: TRBD2 (6 bases). Germline CDR1 reads LGHNA; CDR2 reads YSLEER. The CDR3 runs to 15 residues. V dropped 1 base and J dropped 3 bases, with 13 bases sitting between them. CDR3 bases: TGCGCCAGCAGCCAAGGCCTCCGCGGGAACTACGAGCAGTACTTC. Translating it yields CASSQGLRGNYEQYF.

This clonotype was seen more than once but under ten times. The chain carries TRBV2 and TRBJ2-3, with a weak D call TRBD1 (6 bases). CDR1 and CDR2 from the germline V gene are SNHLY and FYNNEI. V lost 6 bases and J lost 1, with 14 bases in between. This CDR3 spans 15 amino acids. CDR3: CASSLAGARTDTQYF. The CDR3 DNA reads as TGTGCCAGCAGCTTAGCAGGGGCCCGCACAGATACGCAGTATTTT.